This T cell receptor (beta chain) was captured by sequencing in a study of siplizumab effects on memory and regulatory T cells. Method: immunoSEQ multiplex PCR; TCRdb's copy keeps in-frame clones and lacks some. The table includes roughly 100,000 clones, about 94% detected once. V was pared by 8 bases and J by 3 bases, with 5 bases between. The CDR3 has 10 residues. CDR1 is MNHEY, CDR2 SVGAGI, per germline. Regarding this clone: The antigen remains unidentified.

Findings of the study overall: Mappable alloreactive CD4+ clones averaged around 71% Treg-derived with siplizumab versus around 25% in controls. Proliferating Tregs from siplizumab cultures lacked functional confirmation of suppression. Major contributors to the alloresponse seemed to be naive T cells, which also appeared more diverse than memory cells. Some alloreactive sequences were traceable to unstimulated CD4+ memory cells, and siplizumab significantly reduced them.

This chain links TRBV6-5 with TRBJ2-7; no clear D. The TCR comes from a human donor in good health. Sequencing was done on a sample of Tregs sorted from blood. The CDR3 here is CASGYYEQYF. CDR3 nucleotide sequence: TGTGCCAGCGGCTACTACGAGCAGTACTTC.